The source of this T cell receptor (beta chain) is a study of T cell repertoires in cytomegalovirus infection. Whole-study findings and limits: HLA-C-restricted CMV clonotypes gave the most frequent clonotype in two of eight donors.

CDR1 is SGHAT, CDR2 FQNNGV, per germline. CDR3 length equals 14 residues. V lost 4 bases and J lost 5; bases outside the gene matches: 6. Each CDR3 protein gets one entry after TCRdb re-called the reads with MiXCR. There are about 160,000 distinct CDR3 sequences in the sample; roughly a fifth occur only once, and about 25% lies in the top ten. Only a few counts were recorded for this clonotype. Its matching antigen is unknown. Material: CD8+ T cells from cultured PBMCs, obtained from culture after CMV antigen stimulation. The V call is TRBV11-2, the J call TRBJ1-1, with 8 nucleotides matching TRBD1. The sequence came from a human donor in good health (CMV status not recorded). Some clones in this sample may be carry-over from other donors' samples. The CDR3 reads CASSSRQGRTEAFF. Here the CDR3 DNA reads TGTGCCAGCAGCTCCCGACAGGGGAGAACTGAAGCTTTCTTT.